This T cell receptor beta chain originates from a study of blood T cell repertoires in COVID-19. Study summary: Both acute and convalescent COVID-19 samples were obtained from the United States, Italy and Spain. T cells, B-cell-depleted T cells, or PBMCs provided the cDNA or gDNA that served as material.

Per the original methods: It was from reference gene primer amplification that nucleated cell counts were estimated. This table comes from immunoSEQ multiplex PCR, and its TCRdb copy is limited to in-frame clones, with some not included. V, J and clone size are taken as reported in that table, and D and trimming were inferred from the DNA itself. The sample has 200,000 to 250,000 clones, 65% to 90% seen once. This clone was picked up one time. What was sequenced was peripheral blood. This clonotype originated in a man in his fifties with active or convalescent COVID-19.

The CDR3 is CASSPRVAGGGDTQYF. CDR3 DNA: TGTGCCAGCAGCCCCCGGGTAGCGGGGGGGGGTGATACGCAGTATTTT. The chain recombines TRBV7-2 with TRBJ2-3, with 11 positions matching TRBD2. The CDR3 has 16 residues. From germline, CDR1 is SGHTA and CDR2 FQGNSA. V shed 5 bases, J shed 6 bases, and the junction held 10 bases outside the gene matches.